One and the same sample provided the 21 T cell receptor beta chains below, sequenced in a study of siplizumab effects on memory and regulatory T cells. Clones were sequenced by immunoSEQ multiplex PCR, and TCRdb holds only the in-frame ones, with some missing. The data hold approximately 90,000 clones, with 94% observed a single time. The sample consisted of non-Treg CD4+ T cells sorted from blood. The receptors here all came from a human donor in good health.

The chain couples TRBV9 to TRBJ2-3, with 8 positions matching TRBD2. The J segment lost 1 base and the V segment lost 7 bases, leaving 2 bases of the junction unmatched. Germline V lookup: CDR1 SGDLS, CDR2 YYNGEE. The CDR3 is made up of 13 amino acids. The CDR3 protein is CASGTRGTDTQYF. The CDR3 region has the DNA TGTGCCAGCGGGACTAGAGGCACAGATACGCAGTATTTT.

This rearrangement joins TRBV15 to TRBJ1-4; D is undetermined. The CDR3 has 15 amino acids. Germline V CDR1 and CDR2: LNHNV, YYDKDF (reference sequence). Trimming left V 2 bases short and J 8 bases short, with 15 bases between. The chain's CDR3 is CATSRSTQPGEKLFF. CDR3 DNA: TGTGCCACCAGCAGATCGACCCAGCCTGGGGAAAAACTGTTTTTT. Drawing the rest from reference TRBV15 and TRBJ1-4, the complete variable domain is DAMVIQNPRYQVTQFGKPVTLSCSQTLNHNVMYWYQQKSSQAPKLLFHYYDKDFNNEADTPDNFQSRRPNTSFCFLDIRSPGLGDTAMYLCATSRSTQPGEKLFFGSGTQLSVL.

V usage is TRBV2 and J usage is TRBJ1-1; no clear D gene. Per the germline V gene, CDR1 is SNHLY and CDR2 is FYNNEI. V lost 4 bases to trimming and J lost 0 bases, with 9 bases between them. The CDR3 is 14 residues long. Here the CDR3 DNA reads TGTGCCAGCAGTGTGTCGCGGGTGAACACTGAAGCTTTCTTT. This codes for CASSVSRVNTEAFF.

The V gene is TRBV18, the J gene TRBJ2-4; TRBD2 matches 12 bases. The V and J ends lost 5 bases and 7 bases, in that order; junction bases with no gene match: 6. This CDR3 contains 15 residues. The germline CDR1 and CDR2 sequences are KGHSH and LQKENI. As DNA, the CDR3 is TGTGCCAGCTCAGCGACTAGCGGGAGTAGGAACATTCAGTACTTC. This sequence encodes CASSATSGSRNIQYF.

The chain couples TRBV18 to TRBJ1-4, with D possibly matching TRBD1 (6 bases). V shed 4 bases and J shed 8 bases, with 8 bases lying between them. CDR1 KGHSH and CDR2 LQKENI come from the germline V gene. This CDR3 is built from 12 residues. The CDR3, as DNA: TGTGCCAGCTCACGTACAGGGGAAAAACTGTTTTTT. It is translated as CASSRTGEKLFF.

The gene calls are TRBV5-1 and TRBJ2-1; 8 bases agree with TRBD1. The CDR3 length is 15 residues. J was trimmed by 0 bases and V by 4 bases; bases with no gene match: 3. Germline CDR1 and CDR2: SGHRS and YFSETQ. Here the CDR3 DNA reads TGCGCCAGCAGCCGGACAGGGACCTCCTACAATGAGCAGTTCTTC. Translation gives CASSRTGTSYNEQFF.

The V call is TRBV6-1, the J call TRBJ1-2; possible D gene TRBD1, 5 bases. Germline CDR1 and CDR2: MNHNS and SASEGT. The CDR3 covers 14 residues. Trimming stripped 7 bases from V and 5 bases from J, with 17 bases between. Here the CDR3 reads CASIGAQGDYGYTF. The CDR3 coding sequence is TGTGCCAGCATTGGGGCCCAGGGTGATTATGGCTACACCTTC.

As DNA, the CDR3 is TGTGCCAGTAGTATGTGGTCAGACGCTCCGGTATGGGAGCAGTACTTC. This gives the protein CASSMWSDAPVWEQYF. This sequence joins TRBV19 and TRBJ2-7; unclear D gene. V lost 3 bases and J 7 bases, leaving 22 bases between the germline ends. Germline CDR1 LNHDA, CDR2 SQIVND (reference sequence). The CDR3 covers 16 residues.

The V and J genes are TRBV11-2 and TRBJ1-1; no definite D call. The V gene's germline CDR1 is SGHAT and CDR2 FQNNGV. The V and J ends lost 0 bases and 5 bases respectively, with 10 bases between them. The length of the CDR3 is 14 residues. The CDR3 reads CASSLDQTRTEAFF. The DNA for the CDR3 is TGTGCCAGCAGCTTAGATCAAACGAGAACTGAAGCTTTCTTT.

The chain carries TRBV6-6 and TRBJ2-1; 8 bases match TRBD1. The germline CDR1 and CDR2 sequences are MNHNY and SVGAGI (reference sequence). V was clipped by 2 bases and J by 3 bases; unmatched bases: 3. The CDR3 is 15 amino acids. In DNA form, the CDR3 reads TGTGCCAGCAGTTACGACAGGGGCTTCTACAATGAGCAGTTCTTC. It yields the protein CASSYDRGFYNEQFF.

The CDR3: CASSLGLAVSYEQYF. DNA for the CDR3: TGTGCCAGCAGCTTAGGACTAGCGGTATCCTACGAGCAGTACTTC. The chain combines TRBV7-2 with TRBJ2-7; TRBD2 matches 9 bases. After removal of 1 base from V and 1 base from J, the junction contained 2 bases not matched to a gene. The CDR3 length is 15 residues. Germline loops: CDR1 SGHTA, CDR2 FQGNSA.

The J gene is TRBJ1-2, the V gene TRBV30; D is unresolved. This CDR3 comprises 13 residues. The V end lost 4 bases, the J end lost 3 bases, and 12 bases lay between the germline ends. The germline V gene has CDR1 GTSNPN and CDR2 SVGIG (reference sequence). CDR3 nucleotides: TGTGCCTGGACCGTCCGGAGCTACTATGGCTACACCTTC. This gives the protein CAWTVRSYYGYTF.

CDR3 in DNA: TGTGCCAGCAGCCAAGATGCCAGGATCCCTGGAAACACCATATATTTT. This gives the protein CASSQDARIPGNTIYF. The chain employs TRBV14 and TRBJ1-3; D not certain. The CDR3 length is 16 residues. Per the germline V gene, CDR1 is SGHDN and CDR2 is FVKESK. V lost 0 bases, J lost 2 bases, and 11 bases lay in between. The entire variable domain, with the rest obtained from reference TRBV14 and TRBJ1-3, is as follows: EAGVTQFPSHSVIEKGQTVTLRCDPISGHDNLYWYRRVMGKEIKFLLHFVKESKQDESGMPNNRFLAERTGGTYSTLKVQPAELEDSGVYFCASSQDARIPGNTIYFGEGSWLTVV.

The V gene is TRBV7-2, the J gene TRBJ1-1; 7 bases map to TRBD1. The CDR3 runs 14 residues. CDR1 and CDR2 from the germline V gene are SGHTA and FQGNSA. V lost 5 bases, J lost 0 bases, and 3 bases stayed unmatched. This chain's CDR3 is CASSLGQMNTEAFF. The CDR3 coding sequence is TGTGCCAGCAGCCTGGGACAGATGAACACTGAAGCTTTCTTT.

In this sample, this clone turned up once. CDR3 sequence reads: CASSQALQTATNYGYTF. CDR3 DNA: TGCGCCAGCAGCCAAGCCTTACAGACGGCTACTAACTATGGCTACACCTTC. The chain couples TRBV4-1 to TRBJ1-2; D gene unclear. This CDR3 spans 17 amino acids. V lost 1 base and J 0 bases, leaving 15 bases between the germline ends. The germline V gene has CDR1 MGHRA and CDR2 YSYEKL.

The chain carries TRBV7-2 and TRBJ2-7; D is undetermined. The CDR3 extends over 11 amino acids. CDR1 is SGHTA and CDR2 is FQGNSA in the germline V gene. The germline V and J ends were trimmed by 5 bases and 2 bases, with 4 bases remaining between them. The CDR3 DNA follows: TGTGCCAGCAGCCCTGCCTACGAGCAGTACTTC. Translating it yields CASSPAYEQYF.

The chain couples TRBV5-1 to TRBJ2-5, with TRBD1 matching over 9 bases. V lost 4 bases, J lost 2 bases, and 9 bases stayed unmatched. From germline, CDR1 is SGHRS and CDR2 YFSETQ. This CDR3 has 16 amino acids. The CDR3 spells CASSPRGGQGQETQYF. The CDR3 nucleotides read TGCGCCAGCAGCCCCCGAGGGGGACAGGGTCAAGAGACCCAGTACTTC.

This clone was detected only once. Here the CDR3 reads CASSQVGGDGYTF. The CDR3 nucleotides are TGCGCCAGCAGCCAAGTCGGAGGGGATGGCTACACCTTC. The chain employs TRBV4-1 and TRBJ1-2; perhaps TRBD1 as D (5 bases). The CDR3 length is 13 residues. Germline V lookup: CDR1 MGHRA, CDR2 YSYEKL. V was clipped by 1 base and J by 6 bases, with 9 bases between them.

The gene calls are TRBV5-1 and TRBJ2-5; D unresolved. Germline CDR1 is SGHRS and CDR2 is YFSETQ. Trimming removed 0 bases at V and 2 bases at J, with 8 bases between. The CDR3 runs 14 residues. The CDR3 reads CASSLEASQETQYF. The CDR3 DNA follows: TGCGCCAGCAGCTTGGAAGCGTCACAAGAGACCCAGTACTTC.

V and J are TRBV5-1 and TRBJ1-1; D may be TRBD1 (5 bases). The CDR3 sequence is 14 residues long. Germline V CDR1 and CDR2: SGHRS, YFSETQ. Trimming cost V 3 bases and J 7 bases, with 16 bases left between them. CDR3 loop: CASSYGTEGIEAFF. CDR3 nucleotide sequence: TGCGCCAGCAGCTACGGGACCGAAGGAATTGAAGCTTTCTTT.

This chain links TRBV15 with TRBJ1-2, with 9 bases identical to TRBD1. Germline CDR1 LNHNV, CDR2 YYDKDF (reference sequence). V gave up 0 bases and J gave up 8 bases; unmatched junction bases: 4. The CDR3 is made up of 14 amino acids. The CDR3 DNA reads as TGTGCCACCAGCAGAGATGTTACAGGGGGCGGCTACACCTTC. As protein: CATSRDVTGGGYTF.